The sequence of this T cell receptor beta chain was determined in a study of OX40 agonist ivuxolimab in advanced cancers. Samples were taken at baseline and on day 1 of cycles 4 and 7. The V segment lost 0 bases and the J segment 6 bases; nucleotides outside the gene matches: 8. CDR1 and CDR2 from the germline V gene are SGHRS and YFSETQ. CDR3 length: 16 amino acids. Sequenced by immunoSEQ multiplex PCR; TCRdb stores in-frame clones only, minus some. Counted here are about 69,000 clones, over 75% occurring once; the ten biggest clones make up approximately 6.1%. This clonotype was sampled from an adult with an advanced solid tumor such as melanoma, head and neck, liver or kidney cancer. The specimen comprised CD4+ or CD8+ T cells sorted from blood, sampled in a trial of the OX40 agonist ivuxolimab. The chain uses TRBV5-1 and TRBJ1-2; 10 positions match TRBD1. CDR3 bases: TGCGCCAGCAGCTTGGCCTTAATCGGGACAGGGGATGGCTACACCTTC. This gives the protein CASSLALIGTGDGYTF.